Listed here are 6 T cell receptor beta chains from one sample, sequenced in a study of Graves' ophthalmopathy and Graves' hyperthyroidism. The authors amplified TCR beta CDR3 regions from RNA transcripts. Second-round multiplex PCR came after a first-round RT-PCR that employed HTBI primers. TCRdb re-called the multiplex PCR reads through MiXCR, storing one row per CDR3 protein. The sample has around 1,000,000 distinct CDR3 sequences, 35% to 45% seen once. The specimen sequenced was peripheral blood or thyroid tissue (not recorded which). The receptors derive from an adult man with Graves' hyperthyroidism.

This clonotype was counted many times. The chain uses TRBV5-1 and TRBJ2-6; TRBD2 might be the D (7 bases). The germline gives CDR1 SGHRS, CDR2 YFSETQ. V lost 3 bases to trimming and J lost 2 bases, with 12 bases between them. The CDR3 runs 16 residues. CDR3 protein: CASSWGGDPGANVLTF. Written as DNA, the CDR3 is TGCGCCAGCAGCTGGGGGGGCGACCCTGGGGCCAACGTCCTGACTTTC.

The table lists this clonotype with a few counts. This chain connects TRBV12-3 or TRBV12-4 to TRBJ1-5; TRBD1 agrees at 7 bases. Germline trimming cut 5 bases from V and 3 bases from J; bases unmatched to any gene: 10. This CDR3 is built from 16 residues. The chain's CDR3 is CASSPQPGTANQPQHF. The CDR3 nucleotides read TGTGCCAGCAGTCCCCAACCCGGGACAGCCAATCAGCCCCAGCATTTT.

This clonotype was recorded many times. The rearrangement links TRBV19 to TRBJ1-1; D gene uncertain. Deletions cut 3 bases from V and 5 bases from J, with 7 bases between. The germline gives CDR1 LNHDA, CDR2 SQIVND (reference sequence). This CDR3 is built from 12 residues. CDR3 amino acids: CASSIRRTEAFF. In DNA, the CDR3 is TGTGCCAGTAGTATTCGGAGGACTGAAGCTTTCTTT.

The V and J genes are TRBV12-3 or TRBV12-4 and TRBJ2-2; no reliable D call. Trimming left V 4 bases short and J 1 base short, with 13 bases between. The CDR3 runs to 16 residues. CDR3: CASSSYPRGNTGELFF. Written as DNA, the CDR3 is TGTGCCAGCAGTTCTTATCCCCGAGGGAACACCGGGGAGCTGTTTTTT.

This clonotype was counted many times. The V and J genes are TRBV20-1 and TRBJ2-7; 10 bases line up with TRBD2. The CDR3 has 15 amino acids. Germline values: CDR1 DFQATT, CDR2 SNEGSKA (reference sequence). Trimming removed 6 bases from V and 3 bases from J; junction bases left unmatched: 11. The CDR3 DNA sequence: TGCAGTGCGGACAGCTATAGCGGGAGGAGCTACGAGCAGTACTTC. Its translation is CSADSYSGRSYEQYF.

DNA of the CDR3: TGTGCCAGCAGCTCAGATCTCAATGTAGTGGGCTACGAGCAGTACTTC. Translated: CASSSDLNVVGYEQYF. The chain couples TRBV7-9 to TRBJ2-7; D call uncertain. Germline loops: CDR1 SEHNR, CDR2 FQNEAQ (reference sequence). The CDR3 length is 16 residues. The germline V and J ends were trimmed by 4 bases and 3 bases, with 19 bases remaining between them.